The source of this T cell receptor beta chain is a study of blood T cell repertoires in COVID-19. Whole-study context: The origin of the acute and convalescent COVID-19 samples was the United States, Italy and Spain. In each case, the material was cDNA or gDNA derived from T cells, B-cell-depleted T cells, or PBMCs.

In the study's own analysis: Cell counts per sample came from amplifying reference gene primers. Generated by immunoSEQ multiplex PCR, the TCRdb table keeps only in-frame clones and is missing some. From that table come the V and J calls and clone size; the DNA was used to work out D and trimming. The sample gives 100,000 to 110,000 clones, more than 85% of which show up once; about 1.9% is in the top ten. Germline CDR1 and CDR2: SGHNT and YYREEE (reference sequence). V trimming: 8 bases; J trimming: 4 bases; junction bases outside the gene matches: 14. The CDR3 runs 16 residues. This chain uses TRBV5-4 with TRBJ2-1, with 8 bases identical to TRBD2. This TCR came from a man aged 45-60 years with active COVID-19. The sequencing sample was made of peripheral blood. The CDR3 sequence: CASTARGGGRYNEQFF. The CDR3 region has the DNA TGTGCCAGTACAGCCAGGGGCGGGGGGCGGTACAATGAGCAGTTCTTC.